The 16 T cell receptor beta chains given below trace back to one sample, sequenced in a study of T-cell memory formation after mild COVID-19. TCRdb processed the 5' RACE reads anew with MiXCR; each CDR3 protein has one entry. The repertoire has under 550,000 distinct CDR3 sequences, roughly 20% of them found once; the top ten carry around 12%. Sequenced input: PBMCs or a T cell subset sorted from them (not recorded which). The source is an adult woman who had mild COVID-19 (a few samples of this study predate the infection). Cell type and time point are not known.

This chain links TRBV6-5 with TRBJ1-1; TRBD1 might be the D (6 bases). The CDR3 has 14 residues. CDR1 MNHEY and CDR2 SVGAGI come from the germline V gene. V lost 4 bases to trimming and J lost 1 base, with 10 bases between them. The CDR3 loop reads CASSSTGSNTEAFF. The DNA of the CDR3 is TGTGCCAGCAGTTCGACAGGTTCGAACACTGAAGCTTTCTTT.

The genes are TRBV7-2 and TRBJ2-7; TRBD2 agrees at 7 bases. Trimming took 1 base from V and 6 from J; bases not matched to a gene: 9. CDR1 is SGHTA, CDR2 FQGNSA, per germline. CDR3 length equals 15 residues. The CDR3 bases are TGTGCCAGCAGCTTAGTTCCCCTACTAGCGTCCGAGCAGTACTTC. Translating gives CASSLVPLLASEQYF.

The chain is built from TRBV4-2 and TRBJ2-1; 7 nucleotides match TRBD1. The CDR3 length is 16 residues. Germline loops: CDR1 LGHNA, CDR2 YNFKEQ. With 4 bases clipped from V and 5 bases from J, the junction kept 11 bases outside the gene matches. The CDR3 spells CASSPPAATGHNEQFF. The DNA for the CDR3 is TGTGCCAGCAGCCCTCCGGCCGCGACAGGGCACAATGAGCAGTTCTTC.

This clonotype was counted only a few times. V and J are TRBV12-3 or TRBV12-4 and TRBJ2-1, with D maybe TRBD1 (6 bases). V was trimmed by 6 bases and J by 5 bases, leaving 14 bases between them. The CDR3 consists of 14 residues. This chain's CDR3 is CASSRSGQHNEQFF. The DNA of the CDR3 is TGTGCCAGCAGCCGCTCCGGACAGCACAATGAGCAGTTCTTC.

This clonotype has more than one count but fewer than ten. The chain recombines TRBV9 with TRBJ2-1; D is undetermined. CDR3 size: 13 residues. V lost 4 bases, J lost 4 bases, and 9 bases lay in between. Germline CDR1 SGDLS, CDR2 YYNGEE. The CDR3 loop reads CASSSDSYNEQFF. For the CDR3, the DNA is TGTGCCAGCAGCTCCGACTCTTACAATGAGCAGTTCTTC.

This clonotype was found a few times. The chain employs TRBV5-6 and TRBJ2-5; D gene unclear. In germline, CDR1 is SGHDT, CDR2 YYEEEE. The germline V and J ends were trimmed by 2 bases and 1 base, with 9 bases remaining between them. The CDR3 has 14 amino acids. Here the CDR3 reads CASSFPRRQETQYF. In DNA form, the CDR3 reads TGTGCCAGCAGCTTCCCGCGGCGCCAAGAGACCCAGTACTTC.

The rearrangement uses TRBV4-3 and TRBJ2-7; D is unclear. The germline V gene has CDR1 LGHNA and CDR2 YSLEER. V dropped 0 bases and J dropped 3 bases, with 6 bases sitting between them. This CDR3 is built from 13 residues. The CDR3 nucleotides read TGCGCCAGCAGCCAAGAATCATACTACGAGCAGTACTTC. It translates to CASSQESYYEQYF.

This clonotype was found a few times. The chain couples TRBV6-2 or TRBV6-3 to TRBJ2-1, with a weak D call TRBD2 (6 bases). Germline V gene lookup returns CDR1 MNHEY and CDR2 SVGEGT. The CDR3 has 18 residues. The V and J ends lost 5 bases and 4 bases respectively, with 24 bases between them. The CDR3 coding sequence is TGTGCCAGCAGTCCCCGGGGGAGCGGCCAAAGCTATTACAATGAGCAGTTCTTC. Translation gives CASSPRGSGQSYYNEQFF.

The V gene is TRBV6-2 or TRBV6-3, the J gene TRBJ2-1; D remains ambiguous. Germline V gene lookup returns CDR1 MNHEY and CDR2 SVGEGT. The CDR3 length is 12 residues. Trimming cost V 7 bases and J 9 bases, with 13 bases left between them. The CDR3 is CASTPTPFEQFF. The CDR3 DNA reads as TGTGCCAGCACCCCGACTCCTTTTGAGCAGTTCTTC.

There are a few counts of this clonotype. This chain joins TRBV7-9 and TRBJ1-1; D possibly corresponds to TRBD1 (5 bases). Germline V CDR1 and CDR2: SEHNR, FQNEAQ (reference sequence). With 1 base removed from V and 11 bases from J, the gap between germline ends came to 14 bases. CDR3 length equals 13 residues. This CDR3 reads CASSLESRVQAFF. In DNA form, the CDR3 reads TGTGCCAGCAGCTTAGAAAGCAGGGTGCAGGCTTTCTTT.

The chain has TRBV15 and TRBJ2-2; no reliable D call. Germline-derived CDR1 and CDR2 are LNHNV and YYDKDF (reference sequence). The CDR3 length is 13 residues. V dropped 0 bases and J dropped 5 bases, with 4 bases sitting between them. CDR3 nucleotide sequence: TGTGCCACCAGCAGAGATCGAACCGGGGAGCTGTTTTTT. This gives the protein CATSRDRTGELFF.

This sequence joins TRBV19 and TRBJ2-2, with D unresolved. CDR1 and CDR2 (germline): LNHDA, SQIVND (reference sequence). Trimming left V 8 bases short and J 7 bases short, with 14 bases between. This CDR3 contains 13 residues. The CDR3 DNA is TGTGCCAGTCACGGGCCCCCACTCGGGGAGCTGTTTTTT. It encodes CASHGPPLGELFF.

This clonotype was counted only a few times. The V and J genes are TRBV7-6 and TRBJ2-7; D might be TRBD2 (5 bases). This CDR3 has 14 amino acids. Germline assignment: CDR1 SGHVS and CDR2 FNYEAQ. V dropped 0 bases and J dropped 7 bases, with 13 bases sitting between them. CDR3 amino acids: CASSLATTSGEQYF. The CDR3 DNA follows: TGTGCCAGCAGCTTAGCGACCACGTCGGGAGAGCAGTACTTC.

This clonotype was detected only a few times. This chain links TRBV18 with TRBJ2-5, with 7 bases fitting TRBD1. The V gene's germline CDR1 is KGHSH and CDR2 LQKENI. CDR3 length equals 15 residues. V lost 6 bases to trimming and J lost 7 bases; unmatched junction nucleotides: 14. The CDR3, as DNA: TGTGCCAGCTCCCCCTCCGGGACAGACTCCGGGACCCAGTACTTC. Its protein is CASSPSGTDSGTQYF.

This clonotype showed up just a few times. The V and J genes are TRBV6-2 or TRBV6-3 and TRBJ1-2; weak D call: TRBD1 (5 bases). The germline V gene has CDR1 MNHEY and CDR2 SVGEGT. V was cut by 1 base and J by 2 bases, with 26 bases left in between. The CDR3 covers 20 residues. CDR3 in amino acids: CASSYLGGTMFGHKNYGYTF. The DNA for the CDR3 is TGTGCCAGCAGTTACTTGGGTGGGACTATGTTCGGCCACAAGAACTATGGCTACACCTTC.

This clonotype was seen a handful of times. The J gene is TRBJ1-5, the V gene TRBV12-3 or TRBV12-4; D unresolved. Trimming cost V 6 bases and J 4 bases, with 16 bases left between them. This CDR3 comprises 15 residues. CDR3 sequence reads: CASRAGPESNQPQHF. The CDR3, as DNA: TGTGCCAGCAGAGCGGGCCCTGAGTCGAATCAGCCCCAGCATTTT.